This TCR beta chain was captured by sequencing in a study of blood T cell repertoires in COVID-19. Libraries were prepared by immunoSEQ multiplex PCR; TCRdb keeps only in-frame clonotypes and omits some of them. The sample holds around 420,000 clones, approximately 85% seen once. In terms of age and location, participants ranged from about 18 to 95 years and lived in about two dozen US areas. CDR3 size: 14 residues. This clone was counted between two and nine times. J is TRBJ1-2 and V is TRBV21-1; the table names TRBD1, a call not compared with the DNA. TRBV21-1 is described as a pseudogene. Sequencing was performed on PBMCs or T cells enriched from blood (not recorded which). This TCR derives from a woman in her forties with acute COVID-19. The CDR3 reads CASSKIRQFYGYTF. DNA for the CDR3: TGTGCCAGCAGCAAAATCCGACAGTTCTATGGCTACACCTTC.